This TCR beta chain emerged from a study of cytomegalovirus exposure and HLA in healthy donors. General study findings and limits: It was confirmed in vitro that a few of the CMV-associated chains were specific for CMV antigens. There were some public TCRs occurring in many donors, but most TCR sequences were rare.

Turning to this clone: Antigen unknown.

Germline values: CDR1 SQVTM, CDR2 ANQGSEA. CDR3 length equals 16 residues. V lost 4 bases, J lost 4 bases, and 19 bases lay in between. Generated by immunoSEQ multiplex PCR, the TCRdb table keeps only in-frame clones and is missing some. The sample lists over 150,000 clones, roughly 90% occurring once. Specimen: PBMCs. V and J are TRBV29-1 and TRBJ1-4; a possible D gene is TRBD1 (5 bases). The clonotype originates from a man in his late teens or twenties in good health and CMV-seropositive. Written as DNA, the CDR3 is TGCAGCGTTGCGGGGGATTGGTCGAGGGGTAATGAAAAACTGTTTTTT. Protein sequence: CSVAGDWSRGNEKLFF.